These T cell receptor beta chains were read from a single sample in a study of blood T cells in healthy people across ages. Each CDR3 protein gets one entry after TCRdb re-called the 5' RACE reads with MiXCR. The sample lists approximately 700,000 distinct CDR3 sequences, about a third occurring once. Source material: blood. All receptors come from a woman aged 80 or over in good health. The CDR3 runs from the conserved cysteine through the conserved F or W. Each record gives: J gene, V gene, clone size, D gene, CDR3 DNA, CDR3 protein. D genes are given only for firm matches. Clone size is shown for a subset of rows, as once, few, many or a class of expanded clone.

j_call: TRBJ2-3; v_call: TRBV7-2; clone_size: -; d_call: TRBD2; cdr3_nt: TGTGCCAGCAGCTCCCGGCGGGGGTCGGATACGCAGTATTTT; cdr3_aa: CASSSRRGSDTQYF
j_call: TRBJ2-2; v_call: TRBV4-2; clone_size: -; d_call: TRBD2; cdr3_nt: TGTGCCAGCAGCCACCCTAGCGGGGGGGCCGGGGAGCTGTTTTTT; cdr3_aa: CASSHPSGGAGELFF
j_call: TRBJ2-3; v_call: TRBV20-1; clone_size: -; d_call: TRBD1; cdr3_nt: TGCAGTGCTCCCCGGGGAGCGACAGGGAGAAATACGCAGTATTTT; cdr3_aa: CSAPRGATGRNTQYF
j_call: TRBJ2-3; v_call: TRBV4-2; clone_size: many; d_call: TRBD2; cdr3_nt: TGTGCCAGCAGCCGAATGACTAGCGGGGGGGGCTCAGATACGCAGTATTTT; cdr3_aa: CASSRMTSGGGSDTQYF
j_call: TRBJ2-1; v_call: TRBV7-2; clone_size: -; d_call: TRBD1; cdr3_nt: TGTGTCAGCAGCCTAGACTCCAGGGGGCTTGGGAATGAGCAGTTCTTC; cdr3_aa: CVSSLDSRGLGNEQFF
j_call: TRBJ2-7; v_call: TRBV7-9; clone_size: few; d_call: TRBD2; cdr3_nt: TGTGCCAGCAGCTCCAATCGGGGGGGCGGGGGGCACAATGAGCAGTACTTC; cdr3_aa: CASSSNRGGGGHNEQYF
j_call: TRBJ1-4; v_call: TRBV7-9; clone_size: many; d_call: -; cdr3_nt: TGTGCCAGCAGCTTAGCGCGGGGCAGGGCATCGGGAAAACTGTTTTTT; cdr3_aa: CASSLARGRASGKLFF
j_call: TRBJ2-5; v_call: TRBV20-1; clone_size: -; d_call: -; cdr3_nt: TGCAGTGCTAGAGAGACGACCGGGGGCCACATGCAGACCCAGTACTTC; cdr3_aa: CSARETTGGHMQTQYF
j_call: TRBJ2-5; v_call: TRBV5-5; clone_size: many; d_call: TRBD1; cdr3_nt: TGTGCCAGCAGCTTCGGGACAGTTATGCGGCAAGAGACCCAGTACTTC; cdr3_aa: CASSFGTVMRQETQYF
j_call: TRBJ1-5; v_call: TRBV5-1; clone_size: many; d_call: -; cdr3_nt: TGCGCCAGCAGCGTGGACAGCCCGAATCAGCCCCAGCATTTT; cdr3_aa: CASSVDSPNQPQHF
j_call: TRBJ1-1; v_call: TRBV10-2; clone_size: few; d_call: TRBD1; cdr3_nt: TGCGCCAGCAGTGGGGGGAGAGGTACAGGGGTGAACACTGAAGCTTTCTTT; cdr3_aa: CASSGGRGTGVNTEAFF
j_call: TRBJ2-1; v_call: TRBV20-1; clone_size: -; d_call: -; cdr3_nt: TGCAGTGCTGCCGTCTCGGCAGTCAATGGGCAGTTCTTC; cdr3_aa: CSAAVSAVNGQFF
j_call: TRBJ1-1; v_call: TRBV7-8; clone_size: few; d_call: TRBD1; cdr3_nt: TGTGCCAGCAGCTTAGCGGGAACAGGGGGGACTGAAGCTTTCTTT; cdr3_aa: CASSLAGTGGTEAFF
j_call: TRBJ1-2; v_call: TRBV12-3/TRBV12-4; clone_size: many; d_call: -; cdr3_nt: TGTGCCAGCAGTGTCAACGAGGGTGGCTACACCTTC; cdr3_aa: CASSVNEGGYTF
j_call: TRBJ2-1; v_call: TRBV5-6; clone_size: few; d_call: TRBD2; cdr3_nt: TGTGCCAGCAGCTTGGTGGGACTAGCCCACGGGGATGAGCAGTTCTTC; cdr3_aa: CASSLVGLAHGDEQFF
j_call: TRBJ2-7; v_call: TRBV7-2; clone_size: many; d_call: TRBD2; cdr3_nt: TGTGCCAGCAGCCCAGGACTAGCGGGAATCTACGAGCAGTACTTC; cdr3_aa: CASSPGLAGIYEQYF